This T cell receptor (beta chain) originates from a study of T-cell memory formation after mild COVID-19. General observations from the study: Second-wave clones peaking on day 37 lacked confirmed SARS-CoV-2 specificity.

This CDR3 comprises 14 residues. Trimming took off 1 base at V and 1 base at J, with 7 bases between the two ends. Germline loops: CDR1 MNHEY, CDR2 SVGEGT. One entry per CDR3 protein, called by TCRdb with MiXCR from the 5' RACE reads. The data show approximately 300,000 distinct CDR3 sequences, approximately 19% seen once. This clonotype was observed a few times. Its antigen is still unknown. This clonotype was obtained from a man younger than 35 who had mild COVID-19 (a few samples of this study predate the infection). Cell type and time point are not known. V and J are TRBV6-2 or TRBV6-3 and TRBJ2-5; D gene uncertain. Sequenced material: PBMCs or a T cell subset sorted from them (not recorded which). CDR3 region: CASSYWTLQETQYF. CDR3 nucleotides: TGTGCCAGCAGTTACTGGACCCTCCAAGAGACCCAGTACTTC.